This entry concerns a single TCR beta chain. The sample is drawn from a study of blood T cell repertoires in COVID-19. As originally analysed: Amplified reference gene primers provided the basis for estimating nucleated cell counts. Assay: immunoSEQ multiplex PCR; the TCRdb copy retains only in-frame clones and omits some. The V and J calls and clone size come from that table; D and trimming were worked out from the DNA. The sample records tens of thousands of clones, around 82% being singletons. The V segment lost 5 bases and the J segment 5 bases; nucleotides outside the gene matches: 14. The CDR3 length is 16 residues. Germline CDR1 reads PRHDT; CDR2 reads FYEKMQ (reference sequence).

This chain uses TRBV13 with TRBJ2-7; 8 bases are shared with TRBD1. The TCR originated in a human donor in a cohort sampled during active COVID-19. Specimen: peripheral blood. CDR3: CASSLSTTGGRDEQYF. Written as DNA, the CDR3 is TGTGCCAGCAGCCTTTCTACCACAGGGGGTAGGGACGAGCAGTACTTC.